This T cell receptor (beta chain) was sequenced for a study of naive and memory T cell subsets. General study findings and limits: Gini index rose across naive, CM, EM and EMRA in CD4 and CD8.

On this clonotype: Its cognate antigen is unknown.

Trimming left V 4 bases short and J 4 bases short, with 12 bases between. Germline CDR1 and CDR2: WNHNN and SYGVQD (reference sequence). The CDR3 is 14 residues long. The beta constant-region primer was an equimolar mix of two oligonucleotides covering TRBC1 and TRBC2. Each CDR3 protein gets one entry after TCRdb re-called the UMI-ligation and nested PCR reads with MiXCR. Of around 160,000 distinct CDR3 sequences listed, more than 15% are singletons. The rearrangement uses TRBV10-1 and TRBJ2-3; D call uncertain. The sample was naive CD4+ T cells from blood. The TCR comes from a human donor in good health. The CDR3 here is CASSVGETADTQYF. The CDR3 coding sequence is TGCGCCAGCAGTGTTGGGGAAACGGCAGATACGCAGTATTTT.